This passage covers 9 T cell receptor beta chains from one sample sequenced in a study of blood T cell repertoires in COVID-19. Produced via immunoSEQ multiplex PCR; TCRdb's table is partial and in-frame only. The repertoire has under 150,000 clones, nearly 90% of them found once; the top ten carry almost 8.5%. The material sequenced was peripheral blood. The source of these receptors is a woman aged 70 to 79 who had recovered from COVID-19.

The rearrangement uses TRBV6-4 and TRBJ2-5; D is perhaps TRBD2 (6 bases). Germline V gene sequence: CDR1 MRHNA, CDR2 SNTAGT. The CDR3 has 16 amino acids. V lost 2 bases, J lost 4 bases, and 17 bases lay in between. CDR3 DNA: TGTGCCAGCAGTGACCAATACCTTCGAGCGGGAGAGACCCAGTACTTC. Translated: CASSDQYLRAGETQYF.

V and J are TRBV5-4 and TRBJ2-1, with 8 positions matching TRBD1. Losses at the gene ends were 0 bases for V and 7 bases for J; bases not matched to a gene: 3. This CDR3 spans 14 amino acids. CDR1 and CDR2 from the germline V gene are SGHNT and YYREEE (reference sequence). In DNA, the CDR3 is TGTGCCAGCAGCTTGGGACAGGGGTGGAATGAGCAGTTCTTC. Amino acid sequence: CASSLGQGWNEQFF. The full variable domain, its missing parts supplied by reference TRBV5-4 and TRBJ2-1, is ETGVTQSPTHLIKTRGQQVTLRCSSQSGHNTVSWYQQALGQGPQFIFQYYREEENGRGNFPPRFSGLQFPNYSSELNVNALELDDSALYLCASSLGQGWNEQFFGPGTRLTVL.

The gene calls are TRBV28 and TRBJ2-1; 10 nucleotides match TRBD2. CDR3 length equals 16 residues. The junction had 11 bases not matched to a gene; V was cut back by 4 bases and J by 8 bases. The V gene's germline CDR1 is MDHEN and CDR2 SYDVKM. In nucleotides, the CDR3 is TGTGCCAGCAGTTCCGCGGCTAGCGGGGGTGGGGATGAGCAGTTCTTC. Its translation is CASSSAASGGGDEQFF.

The chain links TRBV4-2 to TRBJ2-7; 9 bases agree with TRBD2. The CDR3 runs to 16 residues. The J segment lost 4 bases and the V segment lost 6 bases, leaving 13 bases of the junction unmatched. In germline, CDR1 is LGHNA, CDR2 YNFKEQ. CDR3 in DNA: TGTGCCAGCAGTCCCTCTAGCGGGGCGCTGGGGTACGAGCAGTACTTC. Its protein product is CASSPSSGALGYEQYF.

This chain uses TRBV9 with TRBJ2-4; TRBD1 matches 7 bases. This CDR3 is built from 19 residues. The junction had 16 bases not matched to a gene; V was cut back by 3 bases and J by 1 base. Germline V gene sequence: CDR1 SGDLS, CDR2 YYNGEE. CDR3 loop: CASSAGQPTLGGAKNIQYF. The CDR3 DNA follows: TGTGCCAGCAGCGCGGGACAGCCGACTTTGGGCGGTGCCAAAAACATTCAGTACTTC.

This sequence joins TRBV11-3 and TRBJ2-3; D might be TRBD2 (7 bases). This CDR3 contains 14 residues. Germline CDR1 is SGHNT and CDR2 is YENEEA. Deletions cut 4 bases from V and 0 bases from J, with 8 bases between. The CDR3 DNA sequence: TGTGCCAGCAGCTCGGGGGGCAGCACAGATACGCAGTATTTT. Protein product: CASSSGGSTDTQYF.

The J gene is TRBJ2-2, the V gene TRBV3-1 (or the pseudogene TRBV3-2); 8 bases map to TRBD1. Germline V CDR1 and CDR2: LGHDT, YNNKEL (reference sequence). With 3 bases clipped from V and 5 bases from J, the junction kept 8 bases outside the gene matches. The CDR3 sequence is 16 residues long. CDR3 region: CASSQGTRGPTGELFF. The CDR3 DNA follows: TGTGCCAGCAGCCAGGGGACCAGGGGGCCTACCGGGGAGCTGTTTTTT.

This rearrangement joins TRBV7-3 to TRBJ1-2; D ambiguous. Germline V gene sequence: CDR1 SGHTA, CDR2 FQGTGA. V was cut by 4 bases and J by 6 bases, with 15 bases left in between. The CDR3 loop spans 14 amino acids. The CDR3 sequence is CASSSTPGEDGYTF. The CDR3 DNA reads TGTGCCAGCAGCTCCACACCCGGTGAGGATGGCTACACCTTC. Filled out from reference TRBV7-3 and TRBJ1-2, the complete variable domain reads GAGVSQTPSNKVTEKGKYVELRCDPISGHTALYWYRQSLGQGPEFLIYFQGTGAADDSGLPNDRFFAVRPEGSVSTLKIQRTERGDSAVYLCASSSTPGEDGYTFGSGTRLTVV.

The rearrangement links TRBV18 to TRBJ1-4, with TRBD1 matching over 7 bases. CDR3 length: 15 residues. CDR1 and CDR2 (germline): KGHSH, LQKENI. The V gene end was trimmed by 2 bases and the J gene end by 8 bases; junction bases not matched to a gene: 8. Here the CDR3 reads CASSPGSQGDEKLFF. CDR3 DNA: TGTGCCAGCTCACCAGGTTCCCAGGGGGACGAAAAACTGTTTTTT.